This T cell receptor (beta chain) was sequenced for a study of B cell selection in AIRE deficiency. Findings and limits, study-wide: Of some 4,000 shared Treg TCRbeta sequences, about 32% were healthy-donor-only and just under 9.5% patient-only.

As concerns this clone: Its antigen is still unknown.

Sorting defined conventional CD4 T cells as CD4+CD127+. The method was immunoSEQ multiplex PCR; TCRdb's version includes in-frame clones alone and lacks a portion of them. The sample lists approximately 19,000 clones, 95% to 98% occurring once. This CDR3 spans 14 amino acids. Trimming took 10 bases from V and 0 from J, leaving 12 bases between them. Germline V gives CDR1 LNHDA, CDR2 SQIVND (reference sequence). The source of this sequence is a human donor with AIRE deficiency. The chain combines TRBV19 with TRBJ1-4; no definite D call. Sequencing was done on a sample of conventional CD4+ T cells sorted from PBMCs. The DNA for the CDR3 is TGTGCCACCAAAGGGTGGGCAACTAATGAAAAACTGTTTTTT. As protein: CATKGWATNEKLFF. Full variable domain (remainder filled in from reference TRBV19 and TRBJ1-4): DGGITQSPKYLFRKEGQNVTLSCEQNLNHDAMYWYRQDPGQGLRLIYYSQIVNDFQKGDIAEGYSVSREKKESFPLTVTSAQKNPTAFYLCATKGWATNEKLFFGSGTQLSVL.